Presented here are 2 T cell receptor beta chains from one specimen sequenced in a study of shared clonotypes between healthy human individuals. Terminally differentiated effector memory CD45RA+ cells were excluded from the naive CD8 cells, which were CD45RO-negative and positively selected for CCR7. Some clones are missing from TCRdb's copy, which holds only in-frame ones; the method was immunoSEQ multiplex PCR. The repertoire holds around 2.1 million clones, with roughly 91% as singletons. Sequencing was done on a sample of naive CD8+ T cells from PBMCs. All receptors come from a man aged 18 to 30 in good health. Some clones in this sample may be carry-over from other donors' samples.

This chain uses TRBV10-3 with TRBJ2-7, with D unresolved. CDR3 length: 13 amino acids. The ends were cut back, 3 bases at V and 7 bases at J, with 13 bases in the middle. Germline CDR1 reads ENHRY; CDR2 reads SYGVKD. For the CDR3, the DNA is TGTGCCATCAGTGAAGGCAGAACGTGGGAGCAGTACTTC. It encodes CAISEGRTWEQYF.

This chain uses TRBV30 with TRBJ2-3; 9 bases map to TRBD1. CDR1 is GTSNPN, CDR2 SVGIG, per germline (reference sequence). CDR3 length equals 15 residues. The trim removed 4 bases at V and 3 bases at J, leaving 8 bases unmatched. The chain's CDR3 is CAWIGTGGMTDTQYF. CDR3 DNA sequence: TGTGCCTGGATAGGAACAGGGGGCATGACAGATACGCAGTATTTT. Filled out from reference TRBV30 and TRBJ2-3, the complete variable domain reads SQTIHQWPATLVQPVGSPLSLECTVEGTSNPNLYWYRQAAGRGLQLLFYSVGIGQISSEVPQNLSASRPQDRQFILSSKKLLLSDSGFYLCAWIGTGGMTDTQYFGPGTRLTVL.